Each of the 23 T cell receptor beta chains below was sequenced from the same sample in a study of vaccination and CD4 T cells after COVID-19. Sequencing of cultured CD4+ T cell DNA used the Oncomine TCR Beta short-read assay. MiXCR was run by TCRdb on the PCR reads, yielding one entry per CDR3 protein. The sample includes some 17,000 distinct CDR3 sequences, almost 40% of them seen just once. Noted treatment: roughly ten-day PBMC culture with coronavirus spike peptide pools or control peptides (ViraFEST assay). These TCRs' antigens remain unknown. What was sequenced was CD4+ T cells from blood, cultured in vitro. The receptors shown here come from a human donor who had recovered from COVID-19.

The rearrangement uses TRBV6-4 and TRBJ2-1, with a tentative D call TRBD1 (6 bases). V lost 5 bases to trimming and J lost 5 bases, with 13 bases between them. CDR3 length equals 14 residues. Germline values: CDR1 MRHNA, CDR2 SNTAGT. In DNA, the CDR3 is TGTGCCAGCAGTACTTCAGGGGCCCACAATGAGCAGTTCTTC. As protein: CASSTSGAHNEQFF.

The V and J genes are TRBV30 and TRBJ1-2; D remains ambiguous. The CDR3 consists of 12 residues. Germline V lookup: CDR1 GTSNPN, CDR2 SVGIG (reference sequence). Trimming shortened V by 4 bases and J by 5 bases, and 11 bases separated the two germline ends. The CDR3 protein is CAWNPVGYGYTF. The CDR3 region has the DNA TGTGCCTGGAATCCGGTTGGATATGGCTACACCTTC.

The CDR3 region has the DNA TGTGCCAGCAGTCTCAAATTACCTACCGGGACAGGGTTGAACACCGGGGAGCTGTTTTTT. It specifies CASSLKLPTGTGLNTGELFF. The chain combines TRBV6-1 with TRBJ2-2; 9 nucleotides agree with TRBD1. Germline V lookup: CDR1 MNHNS, CDR2 SASEGT. This CDR3 is 20 amino acids long. V was clipped by 5 bases and J by 1 base; unmatched bases: 17.

This chain uses TRBV6-4 with TRBJ2-4; D gene unclear. Germline-derived CDR1 and CDR2 are MRHNA and SNTAGT. The CDR3 consists of 15 residues. Trimming pared 6 bases from V and 0 bases from J, leaving 12 bases between. The CDR3, as DNA: TGTGCCAGCAGACCGAGACTCCTAGCCAAAAACATTCAGTACTTC. Protein: CASRPRLLAKNIQYF.

In this sample, this clonotype is medium-sized. The chain links TRBV27 to TRBJ1-6; TRBD1 agrees at 8 bases. The V gene's germline CDR1 is MNHEY and CDR2 SMNVEV (reference sequence). The CDR3 spans 17 residues. Germline trimming cut 5 bases from V and 6 bases from J; bases unmatched to any gene: 12. Here the CDR3 DNA reads TGTGCCAGCAGTCCAAAGACCGGGACAGGAAGTAATTCACCCCTCCACTTT. Translating it yields CASSPKTGTGSNSPLHF.

The chain recombines TRBV6-1 with TRBJ2-3; possible D gene TRBD2, 6 bases. The germline V gene has CDR1 MNHNS and CDR2 SASEGT. Trimming cost V 3 bases and J 10 bases, with 17 bases left between them. The CDR3 totals 14 residues. This CDR3 is CASSEIRGLGAQYF. In nucleotides, the CDR3 is TGTGCCAGCAGTGAGATTCGGGGACTCGGAGCGCAGTATTTT.

The rearrangement uses TRBV10-3 and TRBJ2-2, with 7 nucleotides matching TRBD2. Germline V gene sequence: CDR1 ENHRY, CDR2 SYGVKD. CDR3 length: 14 residues. The V segment lost 7 bases and the J segment 4 bases; nucleotides outside the gene matches: 6. CDR3 loop: CAIKGREGTGELFF. The DNA of the CDR3 is TGTGCCATCAAGGGCAGGGAGGGCACCGGGGAGCTGTTTTTT.

This clonotype has just one count. J is TRBJ2-1 and V is TRBV6-1; no firm D call. The CDR3 is 14 amino acids. Trimming stripped 6 bases from V and 0 bases from J, with 9 bases between. Germline CDR1 and CDR2: MNHNS and SASEGT. CDR3 protein: CASRAEVSYNEQFF. The CDR3 DNA sequence: TGTGCCAGCAGGGCCGAGGTCTCCTACAATGAGCAGTTCTTC.

The chain couples TRBV7-3 to TRBJ2-1; perhaps TRBD2 as D (6 bases). The CDR3 is made up of 14 amino acids. V was cut by 5 bases and J by 9 bases, with 17 bases left in between. From germline, CDR1 is SGHTA and CDR2 FQGTGA. The DNA of the CDR3 is TGTGCCAGCAGCACGACCGCGGGGTCCACTGAGCAGTTCTTC. This sequence encodes CASSTTAGSTEQFF.

This chain links TRBV6-1 with TRBJ2-4; D possibly corresponds to TRBD2 (6 bases). Germline V gene lookup returns CDR1 MNHNS and CDR2 SASEGT. The CDR3 has 16 residues. V was cut by 7 bases and J by 0 bases, with 16 bases left in between. The CDR3 nucleotides read TGTGCCAGCACCGACGAAGGGAGGTTAGCCAAAAACATTCAGTACTTC. Encoded protein: CASTDEGRLAKNIQYF.

V gene TRBV6-5 combines with J gene TRBJ2-1, with 7 bases lining up with TRBD2. Germline V CDR1 and CDR2: MNHEY, SVGAGI. CDR3 length: 13 residues. Trimming cost V 4 bases and J 5 bases; bases outside gene matches: 2. CDR3 region: CASSSSGHNEQFF. CDR3 sequence (DNA): TGTGCCAGCAGTTCTAGCGGTCACAATGAGCAGTTCTTC.

This clonotype showed up just once. J is TRBJ2-2 and V is TRBV25-1; 12 bases are shared with TRBD2. Looked up from germline, CDR1 is MGHDK and CDR2 is SYGVNS. This CDR3 has 17 amino acids. Unmatched junction bases numbered 6, after V lost 7 bases and J lost 0 bases. As DNA, the CDR3 is TGTGCCAGCAACCGACTAGCGGGAGCCGCGAACACCGGGGAGCTGTTTTTT. Translated: CASNRLAGAANTGELFF.

CDR3 nucleotides: TGTGCCACCAAAAGGGGGCTCGGGACAGGGGTACCGGATACGCAGTATTTT. Translation gives CATKRGLGTGVPDTQYF. The chain has TRBV15 and TRBJ2-3; TRBD1 aligns across 10 bases. The CDR3 is 17 residues long. The trim removed 7 bases at V and 6 bases at J, leaving 16 bases unmatched. Looked up from germline, CDR1 is LNHNV and CDR2 is YYDKDF (reference sequence). The entire variable domain, with the rest obtained from reference TRBV15 and TRBJ2-3, is as follows: DAMVIQNPRYQVTQFGKPVTLSCSQTLNHNVMYWYQQKSSQAPKLLFHYYDKDFNNEADTPDNFQSRRPNTSFCFLDIRSPGLGDTAMYLCATKRGLGTGVPDTQYFGPGTRLTVL.

V usage is TRBV7-3 and J usage is TRBJ2-1; the match to TRBD2 covers 10 bases. The CDR3 length is 14 residues. Germline trimming cut 4 bases from V and 4 bases from J; bases unmatched to any gene: 1. Germline V gene sequence: CDR1 SGHTA, CDR2 FQGTGA. The CDR3 region has the DNA TGTGCCAGCAGCTATAGCGGGGGGTACAATGAGCAGTTCTTC. It codes for CASSYSGGYNEQFF.

This chain uses TRBV6-4 with TRBJ2-1; no reliable D call. Trimming took off 4 bases at V and 5 bases at J, with 18 bases between the two ends. The CDR3 loop spans 16 amino acids. Germline lookup yields CDR1 MRHNA and CDR2 SNTAGT. For the CDR3, the DNA is TGTGCCAGCAGTGGGAATAGGGAAGGTTACGACAATGAGCAGTTCTTC. Amino acid sequence: CASSGNREGYDNEQFF.

V gene TRBV7-9 combines with J gene TRBJ2-1, with 8 bases fitting TRBD1. The CDR3 runs 14 residues. Germline CDR1 SEHNR, CDR2 FQNEAQ (reference sequence). The V and J ends lost 3 bases and 4 bases, in that order; junction bases with no gene match: 2. CDR3 in amino acids: CASSLGQVYNEQFF. The DNA for the CDR3 is TGTGCCAGCAGCTTGGGACAGGTTTACAATGAGCAGTTCTTC.

This chain links TRBV19 with TRBJ2-2, with TRBD1 matching over 7 bases. This CDR3 contains 16 residues. Germline CDR1 and CDR2: LNHDA and SQIVND (reference sequence). Trimming cost V 7 bases and J 3 bases; bases outside gene matches: 11. Here the CDR3 reads CASKLRVGTDTGELFF. DNA for the CDR3: TGTGCCAGTAAGTTGCGAGTAGGGACAGACACCGGGGAGCTGTTTTTT.

The chain employs TRBV7-3 and TRBJ1-1; no clear D. V lost 2 bases to trimming and J lost 1 base, with 5 bases between them. Germline V gene data show CDR1 as SGHTA and CDR2 as FQGTGA. This CDR3 has 13 amino acids. The CDR3 loop is CASSLGKNTEAFF. In DNA, the CDR3 is TGTGCCAGCAGCTTAGGGAAGAACACTGAAGCTTTCTTT.

The V call is TRBV4-1, the J call TRBJ2-1; TRBD1 matches 7 bases. CDR3 length equals 15 residues. With 4 bases clipped from V and 0 bases from J, the junction kept 3 bases outside the gene matches. Germline loops: CDR1 MGHRA, CDR2 YSYEKL. CDR3 sequence: CASSPGQSSYNEQFF. CDR3 DNA sequence: TGCGCCAGCAGCCCGGGACAGAGCTCCTACAATGAGCAGTTCTTC.

Written as DNA, the CDR3 is TGTGCCTCTCGTAGCGGGAGTGTAAACACAGATACGCAGTATTTT. Protein: CASRSGSVNTDTQYF. This chain connects TRBV30 to TRBJ2-3; 9 bases fit TRBD2. CDR3 length: 15 residues. CDR1 is GTSNPN and CDR2 is SVGIG in the germline V gene (reference sequence). The V segment lost 7 bases and the J segment 2 bases; nucleotides outside the gene matches: 10. The whole variable domain, filled in from reference TRBV30 and TRBJ2-3, reads SQTIHQWPATLVQPVGSPLSLECTVEGTSNPNLYWYRQAAGRGLQLLFYSVGIGQISSEVPQNLSASRPQDRQFILSSKKLLLSDSGFYLCASRSGSVNTDTQYFGPGTRLTVL.

J is TRBJ2-1 and V is TRBV19, with 9 bases identical to TRBD1. The junction had 10 bases not matched to a gene; V was cut back by 4 bases and J by 6 bases. Germline V gene lookup returns CDR1 LNHDA and CDR2 SQIVND (reference sequence). CDR3 length: 16 amino acids. CDR3 amino acids: CASSNRGLVFANEQFF. DNA for the CDR3: TGTGCCAGTAGTAACAGGGGGCTTGTTTTTGCCAATGAGCAGTTCTTC.

This clonotype has just a few counts. Here the CDR3 reads CASSSNPSDQETQYF. The DNA for the CDR3 is TGTGCCAGCAGTTCCAACCCTAGCGACCAAGAGACCCAGTACTTC. The chain joins TRBV6-2 or TRBV6-3 to TRBJ2-5; D might be TRBD2 (6 bases). Between the trimmed V and J ends, which lost 4 bases and 0 bases, there was a span of 12 bases. From germline, CDR1 is MNHEY and CDR2 SVGEGT. The CDR3 spans 15 residues.

The chain employs TRBV20-1 and TRBJ1-5; a weak D match, TRBD1 (5 bases). The CDR3 is 14 residues long. Trimming removed 5 bases at V and 4 bases at J, with 15 bases between. CDR1 DFQATT and CDR2 SNEGSKA come from the germline V gene (reference sequence). This CDR3 is CSAQFTTANQPQHF. CDR3 in DNA: TGCAGTGCTCAGTTCACGACAGCGAATCAGCCCCAGCATTTT.